A selection of T cell receptor beta chains follows, all from one sample in a study of blood T cell repertoires in COVID-19. The repertoire was sequenced with immunoSEQ multiplex PCR; TCRdb's copy has only in-frame clones and lacks some. The sample has just over 250,000 clones, 88% seen once. The specimen was peripheral blood. These receptors were taken from a man in his 60s who had recovered from COVID-19. The CDR3 runs from the conserved cysteine through the conserved F or W. D genes are given only for firm matches. For some rows the clone size is stated as once, few or many, or as a class when expanded; others skip it.

v_gene	d_gene	j_gene	abundance	CDR3nt	CDR3aa
TRBV18	TRBD1	TRBJ2-4	-	TGTGCCAGCTCACCCCCGGGACAGGGGAGCAAAAACATTCAGTACTTC	CASSPPGQGSKNIQYF
TRBV12-2	-	TRBJ2-7	-	TGTGCAAGTCGTTTAGCCCCGACAGGGGAGTCCTACGAGCAGTACTTC	CASRLAPTGESYEQYF
TRBV4-2	-	TRBJ1-3	few	TGTGCCAGCAGCCAAGATCCCGGACTGTTCTCTGGAAACACCATATATTTT	CASSQDPGLFSGNTIYF
TRBV27	-	TRBJ2-6	-	TGTGCCAGCACCAGGGGCGTTGGGGGCGCCGACTCTGGGGCCAACGTCCTGACTTTC	CASTRGVGGADSGANVLTF
TRBV7-9	TRBD2	TRBJ2-3	-	TGTGCCAGCAGCCATGGGACTAGCGGGGGCACAGATACGCAGTATTTT	CASSHGTSGGTDTQYF
TRBV18	-	TRBJ2-5	-	TGTGCCAGCTCACCAATGGTTGGGGCAGGAGAGACCCAGTACTTC	CASSPMVGAGETQYF
TRBV6-6	-	TRBJ2-7	-	TGTGCCAGCAGTTACCCAGGGTCCTACGAGCAGTACTTC	CASSYPGSYEQYF
TRBV18	TRBD1	TRBJ2-7	-	TGTGCCAGCTCACGAACCCCAGGGACAGAGAGCTACGAGCAGTACTTC	CASSRTPGTESYEQYF
TRBV19	TRBD1	TRBJ2-1	-	TGTGCCAGTAGTATGACAGGGGCTTTCAATGAGCAGTTCTTC	CASSMTGAFNEQFF
TRBV18	-	TRBJ1-1	-	TGTGCCAGCTCACCTGAGCCTGTAACTGAAGCTTTCTTT	CASSPEPVTEAFF
TRBV4-1	TRBD1	TRBJ1-1	once	TGCGCCAGCAGCCAAGAAGCGACAGGGAGTGTTGGTGAAGCTTTCTTT	CASSQEATGSVGEAFF
TRBV7-2	-	TRBJ2-5	once	TGTGCCAGCAGCTTAAAAGGGAGGCGAGAGACCCAGTACTTC	CASSLKGRRETQYF
TRBV9	-	TRBJ1-2	once	TGTGCCAGCAGCGCCTCCCGGGACAAGGTATATGGCTACACCTTC	CASSASRDKVYGYTF
TRBV19	-	TRBJ1-2	-	TGTGCCAGTAGTCCTCTGGACAGCTATGGCTACACCTTC	CASSPLDSYGYTF
TRBV6-2/TRBV6-3	TRBD1	TRBJ2-5	-	TGTGCCAGCAGTTACTCGGGACAGGGGGTAGCGAGAGAGACCCAGTACTTC	CASSYSGQGVARETQYF
TRBV2	-	TRBJ2-7	-	TGTGCCAGCAGTCACGGTTCCTACGAGCAGTACTTC	CASSHGSYEQYF
TRBV5-1	-	TRBJ2-1	once	TGCGCCAGCAGCCCGGAGGTAGGGCGTGAGCAGTTCTTC	CASSPEVGREQFF
TRBV30	TRBD2	TRBJ2-3	-	TGTGCCTGGTCTGGCGGGGGAAGCACAGATACGCAGTATTTT	CAWSGGGSTDTQYF
TRBV6-5	TRBD1	TRBJ1-5	-	TGTGCCAGCAGACCTACAGGGGCCAAGGGGCCCCAGCATTTT	CASRPTGAKGPQHF
TRBV7-9	TRBD1	TRBJ2-7	-	TGTGCCAGCAGCTCGCTGGACAGGGGGCACTACGAGCAGTACTTC	CASSSLDRGHYEQYF
TRBV29-1	TRBD2	TRBJ2-1	once	TGCAGCGTTGGGGGACTAACGAACAATGAGCAGTTCTTC	CSVGGLTNNEQFF
TRBV5-4	-	TRBJ2-2	-	TGTGCCAGCAGCTCATGGGGCCAAATCGGGGAGCTGTTTTTT	CASSSWGQIGELFF
TRBV18	TRBD1	TRBJ1-4	-	TGTGCCAGCTCACAGGGGGCCGGGGATGAAAAACTGTTTTTT	CASSQGAGDEKLFF
TRBV7-8	TRBD2	TRBJ2-7	once	TGTGCCAGCAGCTTAGCAGGGCAAGCGGGGGGCATCTTC	CASSLAGQAGGIF
TRBV6-4	-	TRBJ1-1	-	TGTGCCAGGGGGACAAGGGGGACTGAAGCTTTCTTT	CARGTRGTEAFF
TRBV19	-	TRBJ2-6	once	TGTGCCAGTAGTATCGGACTCTCTGGGGCCAACGTCCTGACTTTC	CASSIGLSGANVLTF
TRBV5-6	-	TRBJ1-2	-	TGTGCCAGCAGCTTGGGACAGATAAACTATGGCTACACCTTC	CASSLGQINYGYTF
TRBV7-7	-	TRBJ2-1	-	TGTGCTAGCAGCTTGGACAGTTACAATGAGCAGTTCTTC	CASSLDSYNEQFF
TRBV19	-	TRBJ2-2	-	TGTGCCAGTACGTTGGGGCCAAACACCGGGGAGCTGTTTTTT	CASTLGPNTGELFF
TRBV18	TRBD1	TRBJ2-7	-	TGTGCCAGCTCACCACTCGACAGGGTAGCCTACGAGCAGTACTTC	CASSPLDRVAYEQYF
TRBV5-1	-	TRBJ1-2	once	TGCGCCAGCAGCTTGGGTGCCGGGTCTGCTAACTATGGCTACACCTTC	CASSLGAGSANYGYTF
TRBV15	TRBD2	TRBJ2-3	-	TGTGCCACCAGCAGAGAGCCACGGGGGGCAGATACGCAGTATTTT	CATSREPRGADTQYF
TRBV10-3	TRBD1	TRBJ1-2	-	TGTGCCCACGGCCGCGGACAGGGCTCTGGCTACACCTTC	CAHGRGQGSGYTF
TRBV7-9	-	TRBJ2-3	-	TGTGCCAGCAGCTCCCCCCGGATAGGGGGAGAACTGGATACGCAGTATTTT	CASSSPRIGGELDTQYF
TRBV7-2	TRBD1	TRBJ2-7	-	TGTGCCAGCAGCTCTCAGCAGGGACAGGGTACCGAGCAGTACTTC	CASSSQQGQGTEQYF
TRBV5-1	-	TRBJ1-3	-	TGCGCCAGCAGCTTGGGAGCACTTCCCGGAAACACCATATATTTT	CASSLGALPGNTIYF
TRBV5-1	TRBD1	TRBJ1-1	-	TGCGCCAGCAGAGGGGGCCTAGGAACAGCTGAAGCTTTCTTT	CASRGGLGTAEAFF
TRBV2	TRBD1	TRBJ1-3	-	TGTGCCAGCAGCTGGGACAGGGCGGGAAACACCATATATTTT	CASSWDRAGNTIYF
TRBV5-8	-	TRBJ2-1	-	TGTGCCAGCAGCCGGGACTTGACAAGATACAATGAGCAGTTCTTC	CASSRDLTRYNEQFF
TRBV6-5	-	TRBJ1-1	once	TGTGCCAGCAGTTACGGGGCCAGAATGAACACTGAAGCTTTCTTT	CASSYGARMNTEAFF
TRBV11-2	-	TRBJ1-2	-	TGTGCCAGCAGCTTAGACCTAGCGGGTGGCTACACCTTC	CASSLDLAGGYTF
TRBV12-3/TRBV12-4	-	TRBJ1-1	-	TGTGCCAGCAGCCCTTCCGTCACTGAAGCTTTCTTT	CASSPSVTEAFF
TRBV10-3	TRBD2	TRBJ2-1	-	TGTGCCATCAGTGACTTGACTAGCGGGGCGGTATACAATGAGCAGTTCTTC	CAISDLTSGAVYNEQFF
TRBV4-2	-	TRBJ2-7	-	TGTGCCAGCAGCCATACCACGGGGGGCCCCCCCTACGAGCAGTACTTC	CASSHTTGGPPYEQYF
TRBV7-8	-	TRBJ2-1	-	TGTGCCAGCAGCTTAGACAGGGTAAAGAATGAGCAGTTCTTC	CASSLDRVKNEQFF
TRBV7-9	-	TRBJ1-2	-	TGTGCCAGCAGCGTGGCACAGGGTGGCTATGGCTACACCTTC	CASSVAQGGYGYTF
TRBV14	-	TRBJ1-1	-	TGTGCCAGCAGTCAGACACTGAACACTGAAGCTTTCTTT	CASSQTLNTEAFF
TRBV4-1	-	TRBJ2-7	-	TGCGCCAGCAGCCAGAAAGTTGGCCAGGGTAACTACGAGCAGTACTTC	CASSQKVGQGNYEQYF
TRBV7-2	TRBD1	TRBJ2-7	-	TGTGCCAGCAGCCCGCAGGGGGAATACGAGCAGTACTTC	CASSPQGEYEQYF
TRBV2	-	TRBJ1-5	-	TGTGCCAGCGGGAGCAGTTATAGCAATCAGCCCCAGCATTTT	CASGSSYSNQPQHF
TRBV5-6	-	TRBJ1-3	-	TGTGCCAGCAGCTTAGGGGGTAACGCTGGAAACACCATATATTTT	CASSLGGNAGNTIYF
TRBV7-8	TRBD1	TRBJ1-1	-	TGTGCCAGCAGCCCGGGACAGGTGAACACTGAAGCTTTCTTT	CASSPGQVNTEAFF
TRBV5-4	-	TRBJ2-3	-	TGTGCCAGCAGCGCCCATGGGGGGGCCGGAGATACGCAGTATTTT	CASSAHGGAGDTQYF
TRBV6-6	TRBD1	TRBJ2-5	-	TGTGCCAGCAGTTACCCGGGACAGGGGAGGGAGACCCAGTACTTC	CASSYPGQGRETQYF
TRBV5-4	-	TRBJ2-4	once	TGTGCCAGCAGCATCGACAGAAACATTCAGTACTTC	CASSIDRNIQYF